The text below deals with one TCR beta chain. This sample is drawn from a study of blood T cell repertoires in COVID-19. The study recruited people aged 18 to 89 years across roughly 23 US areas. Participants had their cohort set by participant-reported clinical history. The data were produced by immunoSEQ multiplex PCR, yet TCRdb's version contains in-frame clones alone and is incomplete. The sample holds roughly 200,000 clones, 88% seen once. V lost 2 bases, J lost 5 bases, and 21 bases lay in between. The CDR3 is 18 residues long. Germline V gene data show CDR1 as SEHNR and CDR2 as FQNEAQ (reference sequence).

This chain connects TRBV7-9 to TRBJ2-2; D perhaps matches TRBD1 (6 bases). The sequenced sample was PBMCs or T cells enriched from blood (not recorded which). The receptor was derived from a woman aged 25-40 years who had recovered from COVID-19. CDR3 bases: TGTGCCAGCAGCTTACGGGACATTCCCTTTAGGGGGACCGGGGAGCTGTTTTTT. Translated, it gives CASSLRDIPFRGTGELFF.